Presented here are 27 T cell receptor beta chains from one specimen sequenced in a study of blood T cell repertoires in COVID-19. Profiled with immunoSEQ multiplex PCR; TCRdb holds only in-frame clones, not every one. The repertoire has more than 150,000 clones, 80% to 85% of them found once; the top ten carry about an eighth. Sequencing was carried out using PBMCs or T cells enriched from blood (not recorded which). The receptor source for this set is a woman aged 60-75 years who had recovered from COVID-19.

The chain is built from TRBV7-2 and TRBJ2-1, with TRBD2 matching over 10 bases. The junction had 7 bases not matched to a gene; V was cut back by 1 base and J by 7 bases. The CDR3 runs to 16 residues. The germline V gene encodes CDR1 SGHTA and CDR2 FQGNSA. As DNA, the CDR3 is TGTGCCAGCAGCTTAGACAGTCTAGCGGGGGCGAATGAGCAGTTCTTC. Protein sequence: CASSLDSLAGANEQFF.

Concerning this clone itself: This specimen includes other DNA sequences encoding the same CDR3. The J gene is TRBJ1-2, the V gene TRBV5-4; tentative D call: TRBD1 (5 bases). V was shortened by 0 bases and J by 1 base, with 7 bases between the two germline ends. CDR3 length: 14 amino acids. Germline values: CDR1 SGHNT, CDR2 YYREEE (reference sequence). The CDR3 spells CASSLGQGNYGYTF. The CDR3 coding sequence is TGTGCCAGCAGCTTGGGTCAGGGTAACTATGGCTACACCTTC.

This clone was seen a single time. The V and J genes are TRBV29-1 and TRBJ1-1; TRBD1 aligns across 7 bases. Germline CDR1 and CDR2: SQVTM and ANQGSEA. Trimming at V came to 0 bases and at J to 3 bases, leaving 7 bases not matched to a gene. CDR3 size: 15 residues. The DNA for the CDR3 is TGCAGCGTTGAAGAAGCCGGGACAGTCTACACTGAAGCTTTCTTT. Its protein is CSVEEAGTVYTEAFF.

The DNA of the CDR3 is TGTGCCAGCAGCAAAGAGGACAGTGGATTAAATCAGCCCCAGCATTTT. Its protein product is CASSKEDSGLNQPQHF. The chain uses TRBV2 and TRBJ1-5, with D maybe TRBD1 (6 bases). CDR3 size: 16 residues. Deletions cut 6 bases from V and 4 bases from J, with 19 bases between. Per the germline V gene, CDR1 is SNHLY and CDR2 is FYNNEI.

The V call is TRBV18, the J call TRBJ2-2; TRBD1 matches at 8 bases. This CDR3 spans 15 amino acids. Unmatched junction bases numbered 1, after V lost 4 bases and J lost 0 bases. Germline-derived CDR1 and CDR2 are KGHSH and LQKENI. In DNA, the CDR3 is TGTGCCAGCTCACTGGACAGGGCGAACACCGGGGAGCTGTTTTTT. This gives the protein CASSLDRANTGELFF.

The V gene is TRBV25-1, the J gene TRBJ1-1, with D maybe TRBD1 (6 bases). CDR3 length: 15 residues. V was pared by 6 bases and J by 3 bases, with 17 bases between. The germline gives CDR1 MGHDK, CDR2 SYGVNS. DNA of the CDR3: TGTGCCAGCAGACAAACAGGGATTTTGGACACTGAAGCTTTCTTT. It encodes CASRQTGILDTEAFF. The full variable domain, its missing parts supplied by reference TRBV25-1 and TRBJ1-1, is EADIYQTPRYLVIGTGKKITLECSQTMGHDKMYWYQQDPGMELHLIHYSYGVNSTEKGDLSSESTVSRIRTEHFPLTLESARPSHTSQYLCASRQTGILDTEAFFGQGTRLTVV.

V usage is TRBV10-1 and J usage is TRBJ1-6; the match to TRBD1 covers 9 bases. Germline trimming cut 6 bases from V and 9 bases from J; bases unmatched to any gene: 3. The CDR3 totals 13 residues. From germline, CDR1 is WNHNN and CDR2 SYGVQD (reference sequence). CDR3 sequence: CASSLQGASPLHF. The CDR3 nucleotides are TGCGCCAGCAGCCTACAGGGGGCTTCACCCCTCCACTTT.

This rearrangement joins TRBV19 to TRBJ1-6; TRBD1 matches at 11 bases. The V gene's germline CDR1 is LNHDA and CDR2 SQIVND (reference sequence). Trimming at V came to 3 bases and at J to 7 bases, leaving 5 bases not matched to a gene. The CDR3 has 16 amino acids. This CDR3 reads CASSIRTGGENSPLHF. The CDR3 DNA reads as TGTGCCAGTAGTATCCGGACAGGGGGCGAGAATTCACCCCTCCACTTT.

V gene TRBV28 combines with J gene TRBJ1-5, with D hard to call. This CDR3 region has 17 residues. Per the germline V gene, CDR1 is MDHEN and CDR2 is SYDVKM. The V and J ends lost 7 bases and 0 bases respectively, with 19 bases between them. The CDR3 coding sequence is TGTGCCAGCAACCCGCTGGGAGGCCAGAATAGCAATCAGCCCCAGCATTTT. It is translated as CASNPLGGQNSNQPQHF.

This chain links TRBV28 with TRBJ1-5; D gene unclear. V gave up 3 bases and J gave up 2 bases, with 14 bases separating them. Germline V lookup: CDR1 MDHEN, CDR2 SYDVKM. The CDR3 is 16 residues long. The CDR3 loop reads CASSLRGNWRNQPQHF. The CDR3 DNA reads TGTGCCAGCAGTTTGCGGGGAAATTGGCGCAATCAGCCCCAGCATTTT. The full variable domain, its missing parts supplied by reference TRBV28 and TRBJ1-5, is DVKVTQSSRYLVKRTGEKVFLECVQDMDHENMFWYRQDPGLGLRLIYFSYDVKMKEKGDIPEGYSVSREKKERFSLILESASTNQTSMYLCASSLRGNWRNQPQHFGDGTRLSIL.

The chain couples TRBV7-3 to TRBJ2-1; tentatively, D is TRBD2 (6 bases). Trimming removed 5 bases from V and 9 bases from J, with 17 bases in between. This CDR3 region has 14 residues. In germline, CDR1 is SGHTA, CDR2 FQGTGA. The DNA for the CDR3 is TGTGCCAGCAGCCCCGGGACTGGCCGTAGTGAGCAGTTCTTC. This gives the protein CASSPGTGRSEQFF.

This rearrangement joins TRBV5-1 to TRBJ2-6; D gene uncertain. Per germline, CDR1 SGHRS and CDR2 YFSETQ. V gave up 4 bases and J gave up 0 bases, with 8 bases separating them. The CDR3 runs to 15 residues. CDR3: CASSLKHSGANVLTF. DNA of the CDR3: TGCGCCAGCAGCCTAAAGCACTCTGGGGCCAACGTCCTGACTTTC.

V usage is TRBV20-1 and J usage is TRBJ2-3, with D maybe TRBD2 (5 bases). There are 11 residues in the CDR3. Germline loops: CDR1 DFQATT, CDR2 SNEGSKA (reference sequence). The V end lost 8 bases, the J end lost 3 bases, and 9 bases lay between the germline ends. CDR3 nucleotide sequence: TGCAGTCTCGGAGGAACAGATACGCAGTATTTT. Translation gives CSLGGTDTQYF.

The CDR3 DNA follows: TGTGCCAGCAGTGAGCAACAGGGGATGTATGGCTACACCTTC. Its translation is CASSEQQGMYGYTF. The chain carries TRBV6-1 and TRBJ1-2, with 7 bases matching TRBD1. The junction had 6 bases not matched to a gene; V was cut back by 3 bases and J by 5 bases. Germline CDR1 is MNHNS and CDR2 is SASEGT. This CDR3 comprises 14 residues.

This clone was picked up a small number of times. The chain is built from TRBV15 and TRBJ1-1; unclear D gene. The CDR3 has 12 amino acids. The V gene lost 3 bases and the J gene lost 7 bases, with 9 bases spanning the gap. The germline V gene has CDR1 LNHNV and CDR2 YYDKDF (reference sequence). The CDR3 nucleotides are TGTGCCACCAGCAGGCAACTAGGTGAAGCTTTCTTT. Translated: CATSRQLGEAFF.

The CDR3 sequence: CASSADRFYSPLHF. The CDR3 DNA reads TGTGCCAGCAGTGCCGACAGGTTTTATTCACCCCTCCACTTT. The J gene is TRBJ1-6, the V gene TRBV27; the D gene is possibly TRBD1 (6 bases). The V gene's germline CDR1 is MNHEY and CDR2 SMNVEV (reference sequence). The CDR3 has 14 residues. The V end was cut by 5 bases, the J end by 8 bases, with 13 bases between.

This clone appeared once. The chain uses TRBV28 and TRBJ2-1; TRBD2 agrees at 10 bases. This CDR3 has 17 residues. The junction had 12 bases not matched to a gene; V was cut back by 6 bases and J by 4 bases. Per the germline V gene, CDR1 is MDHEN and CDR2 is SYDVKM. The CDR3 region is CASSLSWASGGYNEQFF. The CDR3 coding sequence is TGTGCCAGCAGCCTGTCGTGGGCTAGCGGGGGATACAATGAGCAGTTCTTC.

The chain recombines TRBV9 with TRBJ1-2; 7 bases align to TRBD1. The V gene's germline CDR1 is SGDLS and CDR2 YYNGEE. CDR3 length: 16 amino acids. The ends lost 1 base at V and 0 bases at J; junction bases unmatched: 6. DNA for the CDR3: TGTGCCAGCAGCGTATCTGGACAGGTAGCTAACTATGGCTACACCTTC. It codes for CASSVSGQVANYGYTF.

The CDR3 DNA reads TGTGCCAGCAGCCGCCTCGGGGTCGCCGGGGAGCTGTTTTTT. Protein sequence: CASSRLGVAGELFF. The chain has TRBV3-1 (or the pseudogene TRBV3-2) and TRBJ2-2; weak D call: TRBD2 (5 bases). The CDR3 is 14 residues long. V was cut by 4 bases and J by 6 bases, with 12 bases left in between. Per germline, CDR1 LGHDT and CDR2 YNNKEL (reference sequence).

The chain combines TRBV28 with TRBJ1-5, with 8 bases lining up with TRBD1. J lost 1 base, V lost 8 bases, and 4 bases had no gene match. The germline V gene encodes CDR1 MDHEN and CDR2 SYDVKM. CDR3 size: 14 residues. The CDR3 loop reads CASRDRISNQPQHF. The DNA for the CDR3 is TGTGCCAGCCGGGACAGGATCAGCAATCAGCCCCAGCATTTT.

This sequence joins TRBV15 and TRBJ2-4, with TRBD2 as a possible D gene (5 bases). This CDR3 region has 16 residues. CDR1 is LNHNV, CDR2 YYDKDF, per germline (reference sequence). Trimming removed 0 bases at V and 0 bases at J, with 9 bases between. The chain's CDR3 is CATSREPSRAKNIQYF. The DNA of the CDR3 is TGTGCCACCAGCAGAGAACCTAGCCGAGCCAAAAACATTCAGTACTTC.

The chain uses TRBV5-1 and TRBJ2-7; D possibly corresponds to TRBD1 (6 bases). This CDR3 contains 13 residues. Germline V gene lookup returns CDR1 SGHRS and CDR2 YFSETQ. Trimming left V 2 bases short and J 1 base short, with 7 bases between. The CDR3 nucleotides read TGCGCCAGCAGCTTCCAGGGGTCCTACGAGCAGTACTTC. Its protein is CASSFQGSYEQYF.

V gene TRBV7-9 combines with J gene TRBJ2-5, with 9 bases fitting TRBD2. Unmatched junction bases numbered 9, after V lost 2 bases and J lost 2 bases. CDR1 and CDR2 (germline): SEHNR, FQNEAQ (reference sequence). The length of the CDR3 is 17 residues. The CDR3 bases are TGTGCCAGCAGCTTATCCCGGGCGGGAGGGCTTCAAGAGACCCAGTACTTC. It codes for CASSLSRAGGLQETQYF.

The V call is TRBV6-5, the J call TRBJ2-6; D remains unclear. The CDR3 spans 15 residues. Germline V gene sequence: CDR1 MNHEY, CDR2 SVGAGI. V was trimmed by 5 bases and J by 0 bases, leaving 8 bases between them. CDR3 bases: TGTGCCAGCAGTCCCCTTCTCTCTGGGGCCAACGTCCTGACTTTC. This sequence encodes CASSPLLSGANVLTF.

The genes are TRBV9 and TRBJ2-2; D is undetermined. Looked up from germline, CDR1 is SGDLS and CDR2 is YYNGEE. The CDR3 covers 16 residues. Between the trimmed V and J ends, which lost 2 bases and 0 bases, there was a span of 11 bases. CDR3 region: CASSVRSQANTGELFF. The CDR3 DNA reads as TGTGCCAGCAGCGTCAGGTCCCAGGCGAACACCGGGGAGCTGTTTTTT.

This chain links TRBV5-1 with TRBJ2-2; tentative D call: TRBD2 (5 bases). The CDR3 length is 15 residues. The V end was cut by 4 bases, the J end by 5 bases, with 15 bases between. Per the germline V gene, CDR1 is SGHRS and CDR2 is YFSETQ. CDR3: CASSPGDMVTGELFF. Written as DNA, the CDR3 is TGCGCCAGCAGCCCCGGGGATATGGTAACCGGGGAGCTGTTTTTT.

This clone was seen a single time. The gene calls are TRBV30 and TRBJ1-5; D call uncertain. The CDR3 has 14 amino acids. Per the germline V gene, CDR1 is GTSNPN and CDR2 is SVGIG (reference sequence). Trimming cost V 0 bases and J 0 bases, with 6 bases left between them. CDR3 loop: CAWSVILSNQPQHF. The CDR3 coding sequence is TGTGCCTGGAGTGTTATACTTAGCAATCAGCCCCAGCATTTT.